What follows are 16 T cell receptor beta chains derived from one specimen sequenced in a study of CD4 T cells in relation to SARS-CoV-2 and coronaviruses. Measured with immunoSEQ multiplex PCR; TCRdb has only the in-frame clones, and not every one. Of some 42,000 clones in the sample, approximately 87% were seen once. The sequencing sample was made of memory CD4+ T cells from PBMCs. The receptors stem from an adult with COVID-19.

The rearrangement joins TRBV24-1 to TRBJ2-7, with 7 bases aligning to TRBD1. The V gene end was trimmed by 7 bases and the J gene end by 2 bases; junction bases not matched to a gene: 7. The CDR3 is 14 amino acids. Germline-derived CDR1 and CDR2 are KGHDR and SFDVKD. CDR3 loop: CATSPDRAPYEQYF. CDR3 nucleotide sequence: TGTGCCACCAGCCCCGACAGGGCCCCCTACGAGCAGTACTTC.

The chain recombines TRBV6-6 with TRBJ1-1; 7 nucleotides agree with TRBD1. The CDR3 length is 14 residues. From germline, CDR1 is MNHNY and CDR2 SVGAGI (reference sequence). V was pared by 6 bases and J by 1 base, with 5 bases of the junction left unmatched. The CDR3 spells CASSRRTGNTEAFF. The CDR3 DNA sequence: TGTGCCAGCAGCCGTAGGACAGGGAACACTGAAGCTTTCTTT.

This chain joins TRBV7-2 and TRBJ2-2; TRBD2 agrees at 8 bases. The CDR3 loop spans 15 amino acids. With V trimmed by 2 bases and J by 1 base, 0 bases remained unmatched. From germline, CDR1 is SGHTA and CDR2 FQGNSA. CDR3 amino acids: CASSLSGGNTGELFF. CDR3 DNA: TGTGCCAGCAGCTTAAGCGGGGGGAACACCGGGGAGCTGTTTTTT.

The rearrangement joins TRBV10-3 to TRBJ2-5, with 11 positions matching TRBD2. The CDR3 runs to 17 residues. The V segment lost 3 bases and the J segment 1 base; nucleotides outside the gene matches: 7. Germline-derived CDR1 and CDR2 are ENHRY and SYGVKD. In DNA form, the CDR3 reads TGTGCCATCAGTGAAGGGGCTAGCGGGGGGTTCCAAGAGACCCAGTACTTC. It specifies CAISEGASGGFQETQYF.

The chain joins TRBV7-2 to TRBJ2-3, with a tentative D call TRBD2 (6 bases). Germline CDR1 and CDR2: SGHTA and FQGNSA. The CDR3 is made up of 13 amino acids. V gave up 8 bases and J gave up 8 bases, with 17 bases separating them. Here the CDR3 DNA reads TGTGCCAGCGGGCGCGGGACCGGGGGTACGCAGTATTTT. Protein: CASGRGTGGTQYF.

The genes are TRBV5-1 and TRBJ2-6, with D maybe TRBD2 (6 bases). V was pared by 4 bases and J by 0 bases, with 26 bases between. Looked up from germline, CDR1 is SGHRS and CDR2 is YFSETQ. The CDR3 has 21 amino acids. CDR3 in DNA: TGCGCCAGCAGCCGAGGACCTACTAGAGCGGGCCTTAGCTCTGGGGCCAACGTCCTGACTTTC. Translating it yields CASSRGPTRAGLSSGANVLTF.

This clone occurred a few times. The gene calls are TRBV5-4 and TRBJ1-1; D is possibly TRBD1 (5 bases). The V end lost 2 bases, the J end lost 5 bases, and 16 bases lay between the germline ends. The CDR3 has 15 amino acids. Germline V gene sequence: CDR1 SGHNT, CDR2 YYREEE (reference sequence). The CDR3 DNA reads TGTGCCAGCAGCTTTCGGGGCGAAGTGATTACTGAAGCTTTCTTT. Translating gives CASSFRGEVITEAFF. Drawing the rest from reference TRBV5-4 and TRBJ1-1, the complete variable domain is ETGVTQSPTHLIKTRGQQVTLRCSSQSGHNTVSWYQQALGQGPQFIFQYYREEENGRGNFPPRFSGLQFPNYSSELNVNALELDDSALYLCASSFRGEVITEAFFGQGTRLTVV.

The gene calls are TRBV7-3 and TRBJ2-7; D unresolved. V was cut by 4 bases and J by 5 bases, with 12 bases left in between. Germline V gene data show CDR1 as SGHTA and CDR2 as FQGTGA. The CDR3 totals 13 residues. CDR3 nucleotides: TGTGCCAGCAGCTCCTGGACGAACCACGAGCAGTACTTC. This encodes CASSSWTNHEQYF. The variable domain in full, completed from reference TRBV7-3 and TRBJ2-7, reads GAGVSQTPSNKVTEKGKYVELRCDPISGHTALYWYRQSLGQGPEFLIYFQGTGAADDSGLPNDRFFAVRPEGSVSTLKIQRTERGDSAVYLCASSSWTNHEQYFGPGTRLTVT.

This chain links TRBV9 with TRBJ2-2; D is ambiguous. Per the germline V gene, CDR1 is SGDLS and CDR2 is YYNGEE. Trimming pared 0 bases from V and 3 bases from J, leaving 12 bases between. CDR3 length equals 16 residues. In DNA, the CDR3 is TGTGCCAGCAGCGTAGCCTCCTTTGGGGACACCGGGGAGCTGTTTTTT. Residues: CASSVASFGDTGELFF.

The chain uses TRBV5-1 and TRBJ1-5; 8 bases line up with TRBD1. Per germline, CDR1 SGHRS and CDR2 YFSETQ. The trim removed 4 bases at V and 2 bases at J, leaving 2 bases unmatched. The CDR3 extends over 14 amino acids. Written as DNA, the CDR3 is TGCGCCAGCAGCCTGACAGGGGGCAATCAGCCCCAGCATTTT. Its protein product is CASSLTGGNQPQHF.

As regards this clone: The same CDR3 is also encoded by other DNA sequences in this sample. The CDR3 reads CASSLVGRGQETQYF. CDR3 in DNA: TGTGCCAGCAGCTTAGTAGGTCGGGGCCAAGAGACCCAGTACTTC. J is TRBJ2-5 and V is TRBV11-2; D is possibly TRBD2 (5 bases). Between the trimmed V and J ends, which lost 1 base and 1 base, there was a span of 10 bases. The length of the CDR3 is 15 residues. Germline V lookup: CDR1 SGHAT, CDR2 FQNNGV.

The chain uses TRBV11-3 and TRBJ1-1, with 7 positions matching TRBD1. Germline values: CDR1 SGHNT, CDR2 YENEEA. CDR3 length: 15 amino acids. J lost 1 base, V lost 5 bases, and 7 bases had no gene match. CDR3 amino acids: CASSREGTENTEAFF. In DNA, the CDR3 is TGTGCCAGCAGCCGAGAGGGGACAGAGAACACTGAAGCTTTCTTT.

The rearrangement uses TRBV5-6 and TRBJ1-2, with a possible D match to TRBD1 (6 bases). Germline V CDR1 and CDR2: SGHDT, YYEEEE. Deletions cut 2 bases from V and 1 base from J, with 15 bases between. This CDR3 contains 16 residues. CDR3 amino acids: CASSLNRGGLNYGYTF. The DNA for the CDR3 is TGTGCCAGCAGCTTAAATAGGGGGGGCCTTAACTATGGCTACACCTTC.

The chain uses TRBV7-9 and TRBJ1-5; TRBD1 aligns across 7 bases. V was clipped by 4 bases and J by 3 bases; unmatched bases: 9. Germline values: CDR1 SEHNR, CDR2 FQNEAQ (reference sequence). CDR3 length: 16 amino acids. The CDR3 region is CASSSTGEVVNQPQHF. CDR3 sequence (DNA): TGTGCCAGCAGCTCAACAGGGGAAGTAGTCAATCAGCCCCAGCATTTT.

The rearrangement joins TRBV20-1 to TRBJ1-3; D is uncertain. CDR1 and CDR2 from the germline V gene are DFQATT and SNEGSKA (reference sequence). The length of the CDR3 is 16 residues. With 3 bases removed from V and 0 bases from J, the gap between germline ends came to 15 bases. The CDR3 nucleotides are TGCAGTGCTAGTCCCCCTTCGGGTGGCTCTGGAAACACCATATATTTT. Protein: CSASPPSGGSGNTIYF.

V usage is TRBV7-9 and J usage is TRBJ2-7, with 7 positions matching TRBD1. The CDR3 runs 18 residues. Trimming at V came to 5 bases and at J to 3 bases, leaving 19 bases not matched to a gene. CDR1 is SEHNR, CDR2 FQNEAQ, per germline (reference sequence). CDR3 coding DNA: TGTGCCAGCAGCCGGGGTTTGGGGACAGACCGGACCGTCTACGAGCAGTACTTC. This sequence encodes CASSRGLGTDRTVYEQYF. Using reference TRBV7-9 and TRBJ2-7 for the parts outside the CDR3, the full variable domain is DTGVSQNPRHKITKRGQNVTFRCDPISEHNRLYWYRQTLGQGPEFLTYFQNEAQLEKSRLLSDRFSAERPKGSFSTLEIQRTEQGDSAMYLCASSRGLGTDRTVYEQYFGPGTRLTVT.